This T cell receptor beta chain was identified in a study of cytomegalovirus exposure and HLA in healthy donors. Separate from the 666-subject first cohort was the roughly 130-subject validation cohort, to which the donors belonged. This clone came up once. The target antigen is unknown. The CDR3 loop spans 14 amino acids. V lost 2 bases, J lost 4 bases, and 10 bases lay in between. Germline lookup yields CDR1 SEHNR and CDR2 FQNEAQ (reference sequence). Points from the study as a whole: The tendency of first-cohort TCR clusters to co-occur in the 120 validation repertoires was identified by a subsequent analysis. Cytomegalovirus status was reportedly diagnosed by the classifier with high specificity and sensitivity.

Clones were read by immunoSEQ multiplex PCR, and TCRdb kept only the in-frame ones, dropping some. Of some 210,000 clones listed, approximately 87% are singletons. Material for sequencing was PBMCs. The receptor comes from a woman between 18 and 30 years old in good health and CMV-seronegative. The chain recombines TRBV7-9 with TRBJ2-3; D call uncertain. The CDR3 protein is CASSLTTEADTQYF. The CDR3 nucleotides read TGTGCCAGCAGCTTAACTACGGAAGCAGATACGCAGTATTTT.